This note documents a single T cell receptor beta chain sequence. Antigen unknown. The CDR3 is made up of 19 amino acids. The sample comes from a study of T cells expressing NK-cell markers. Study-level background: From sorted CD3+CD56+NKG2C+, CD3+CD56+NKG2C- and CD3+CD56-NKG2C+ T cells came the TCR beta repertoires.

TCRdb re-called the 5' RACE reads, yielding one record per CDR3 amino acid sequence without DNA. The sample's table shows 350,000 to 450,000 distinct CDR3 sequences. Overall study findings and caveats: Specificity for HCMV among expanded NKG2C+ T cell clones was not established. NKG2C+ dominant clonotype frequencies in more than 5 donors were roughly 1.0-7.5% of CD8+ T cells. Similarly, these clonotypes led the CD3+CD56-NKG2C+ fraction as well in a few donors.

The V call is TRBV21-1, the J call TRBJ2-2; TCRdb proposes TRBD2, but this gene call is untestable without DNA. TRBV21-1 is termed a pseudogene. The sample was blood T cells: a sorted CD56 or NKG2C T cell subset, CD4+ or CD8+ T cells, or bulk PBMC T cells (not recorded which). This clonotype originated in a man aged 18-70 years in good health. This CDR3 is CASSDPGTSGGARTGELFF.